This T cell receptor (beta chain) was sequenced during a study of T cell repertoires in cytomegalovirus infection. Across the whole study: Based on public TCR beta signatures, there were indications of CMV infection and of a matching HLA type. The study, taken as a whole, reports: HLA-C-restricted, CMV-specific TCR beta clonotypes were dominant ex vivo. Identification of carriers of CMV plus the relevant HLA was performed using cumulative public TCR beta family frequency.

Note on this clonotype: Its target is not known.

TCRdb re-analysed the reads in MiXCR, keeping a single row per CDR3 protein. Of under 600,000 distinct CDR3 sequences listed, 16% were seen once; the top ten hold roughly a quarter. V dropped 2 bases and J dropped 0 bases, with 8 bases sitting between them. This CDR3 is 16 amino acids long. In germline, CDR1 is MNHNY, CDR2 SVGAGI (reference sequence). The gene calls are TRBV6-6 and TRBJ2-6; TRBD1 is a possible D gene (6 bases). This receptor was identified in a human donor in good health (CMV status not recorded). Some clones in this sample may be carry-over from other donors' samples. The sample taken for sequencing was CD8+ T cells from PBMCs. CDR3 in amino acids: CASSYDRTSGANVLTF. For the CDR3, the DNA is TGTGCCAGCAGTTACGACAGGACCTCTGGGGCCAACGTCCTGACTTTC.